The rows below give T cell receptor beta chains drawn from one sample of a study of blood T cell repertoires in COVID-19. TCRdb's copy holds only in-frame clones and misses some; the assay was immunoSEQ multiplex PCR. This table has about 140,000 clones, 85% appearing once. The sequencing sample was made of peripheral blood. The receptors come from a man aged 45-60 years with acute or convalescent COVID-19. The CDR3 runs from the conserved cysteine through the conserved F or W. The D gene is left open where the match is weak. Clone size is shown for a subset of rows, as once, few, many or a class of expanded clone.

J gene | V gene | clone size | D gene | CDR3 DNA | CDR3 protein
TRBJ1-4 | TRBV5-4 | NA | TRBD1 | TGTGCCAGCAGCCTTCCGACGGGGACAGATAATGAAAAACTGTTTTTT | CASSLPTGTDNEKLFF
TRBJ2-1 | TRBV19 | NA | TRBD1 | TGTGCCAGTAGTATCGAGGGACAGGGCGATGAGCAGTTCTTC | CASSIEGQGDEQFF
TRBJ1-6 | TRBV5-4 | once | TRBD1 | TGTGCCAGCAGCTTGGCCGGGACAGGGGGAGGTTATTCACCCCTCCACTTT | CASSLAGTGGGYSPLHF
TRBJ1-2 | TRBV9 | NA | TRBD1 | TGTGCCAGCAGCGAAGACAGGGGTCTCGGCTATGGCTACACCTTC | CASSEDRGLGYGYTF
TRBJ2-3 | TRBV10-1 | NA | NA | TGCGCCAGCAGTGAATGGGGGCCAGATACGCAGTATTTT | CASSEWGPDTQYF
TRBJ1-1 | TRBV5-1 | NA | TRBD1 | TGCGCCAGCAGCTACCAGGGGGCTGGGACTGAAGCTTTCTTT | CASSYQGAGTEAFF
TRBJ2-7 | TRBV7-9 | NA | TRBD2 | TGTGCCAGCAGCTTTTTAAGCGGGAGGTTCTACGAGCAGTACTTC | CASSFLSGRFYEQYF
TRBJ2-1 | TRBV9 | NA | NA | TGTGCCAGCAGCCCTTATCGGAATGAGCAGTTCTTC | CASSPYRNEQFF
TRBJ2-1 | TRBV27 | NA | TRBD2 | TGTGCCAGCAGTTTCCTTGCCGCACTAGCGGGAAGTTACAATGAGCAGTTCTTC | CASSFLAALAGSYNEQFF
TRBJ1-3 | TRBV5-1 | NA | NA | TGCGCCAGCAGTTCCTTCTCTGGAAACACCATATATTTT | CASSSFSGNTIYF
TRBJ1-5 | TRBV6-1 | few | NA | TGTGCCAGCAGTGAAGCGCATTGGGAGGGAATCTATCAGCCCCAGCATTTT | CASSEAHWEGIYQPQHF
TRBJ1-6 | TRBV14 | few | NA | TGTGCCAGCAGCCAAATTGGTCCCAGGGGTTCACCCCTCCACTTT | CASSQIGPRGSPLHF
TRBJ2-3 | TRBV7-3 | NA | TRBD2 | TGTGCCAGCAGCTCGGCGGGGGGGCCGACAGATACGCAGTATTTT | CASSSAGGPTDTQYF
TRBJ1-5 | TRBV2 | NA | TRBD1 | TGTGCCAGCAGTGGTTTACAGGGGAATCAGCCCCAGCATTTT | CASSGLQGNQPQHF
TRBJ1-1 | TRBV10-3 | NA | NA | TGTGCCATCCACGACGGGAGGAAGGCTGAAGCTTTCTTT | CAIHDGRKAEAFF
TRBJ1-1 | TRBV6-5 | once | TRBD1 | TGTGCCAGCAGTTTGGGACAGTTGATGAACACTGAAGCTTTCTTT | CASSLGQLMNTEAFF
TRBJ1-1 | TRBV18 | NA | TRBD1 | TGTGCCAGCTCACCTCGGACAGGGGACACTGAAGCTTTCTTT | CASSPRTGDTEAFF
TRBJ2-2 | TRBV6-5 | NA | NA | TGTGCCAGCAGACTGAACACCGGGGAGCTGTTTTTT | CASRLNTGELFF
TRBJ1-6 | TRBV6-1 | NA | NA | TGTGCCAGCAGTGGAGATCCGGGACTGAGTAATTCACCCCTCCACTTT | CASSGDPGLSNSPLHF
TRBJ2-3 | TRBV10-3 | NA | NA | TGTGCCATCAGTGACCGACATCTAAACGCAGATACGCAGTATTTT | CAISDRHLNADTQYF
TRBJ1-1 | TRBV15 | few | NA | TGTGCCACCAGCAGAGATCTTCGGTCGGGGTGGACTGAAGCTTTCTTT | CATSRDLRSGWTEAFF
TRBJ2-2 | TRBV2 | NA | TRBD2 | TGTGCCAGCAGTGAGGCCGGGACTAGCGGGAAGGGGGAGCTGTTTTTT | CASSEAGTSGKGELFF
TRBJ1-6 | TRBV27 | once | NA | TGTGCCAGCAGTCCCTGGGCGGGGCGGGATTCACCCCTCCACTTT | CASSPWAGRDSPLHF
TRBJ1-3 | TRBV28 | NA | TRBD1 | TGTGCCAGCAGTTTAGTGGGTTCGGACAGGGTGGCTGGAAACACCATATATTTT | CASSLVGSDRVAGNTIYF
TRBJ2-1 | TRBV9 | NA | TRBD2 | TGTGCCAGCAGCGTAGACGGGAGGGTCTTGTACAATGAGCAGTTCTTC | CASSVDGRVLYNEQFF
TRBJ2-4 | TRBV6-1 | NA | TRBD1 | TGTGCCAGCAGTGAATTGTGGGGGACAGGTCGGTACTTC | CASSELWGTGRYF
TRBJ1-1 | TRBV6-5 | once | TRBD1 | TGTGCCAGCAGTCCTGTCTGGACAGGGAACACTGAAGCTTTCTTT | CASSPVWTGNTEAFF
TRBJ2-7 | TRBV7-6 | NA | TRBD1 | TGTGCCAGCAGCTTAGGACAGGGTTTGGGCTACGAGCAGTACTTC | CASSLGQGLGYEQYF
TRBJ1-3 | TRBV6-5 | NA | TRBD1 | TGTGCCAGCAGTACGGGGACAGGGCGAAACACCATATATTTT | CASSTGTGRNTIYF
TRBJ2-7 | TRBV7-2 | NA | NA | TGTGCCAGCAGCTTACGTTTAGGCGGCTCCTACGAGCAGTACTTC | CASSLRLGGSYEQYF
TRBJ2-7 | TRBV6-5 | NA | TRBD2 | TGTGCCAGCAGTCTTCTAGCGGACTCCTACGAGCAGTACTTC | CASSLLADSYEQYF
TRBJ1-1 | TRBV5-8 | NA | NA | TGTGCCAGCAGCATACTCAGGGGCGCTTTTACTGAAGCTTTCTTT | CASSILRGAFTEAFF
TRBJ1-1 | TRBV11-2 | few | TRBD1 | TGTGCCAGCAGCTTAGACGGGACAGGAAAAGCTTTCTTT | CASSLDGTGKAFF
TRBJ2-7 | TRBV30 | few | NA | TGTGCCTGGAGTGTAACCCCTAGTGAGCAGTACTTC | CAWSVTPSEQYF
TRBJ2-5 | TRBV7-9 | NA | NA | TGTGCCAGCAGCTTGGACAGAGTGAAAGAGACCCAGTACTTC | CASSLDRVKETQYF
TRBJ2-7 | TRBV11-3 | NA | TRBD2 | TGTGCCAGCAGCGGGGGACTAGCGCTCGACCTATACTACGAGCAGTACTTC | CASSGGLALDLYYEQYF
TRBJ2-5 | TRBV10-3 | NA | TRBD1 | TGTGCCATCTGGCCGGGACAGAGCTCGATGGAGACCCAGTACTTC | CAIWPGQSSMETQYF
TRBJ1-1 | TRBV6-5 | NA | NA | TGTGCCAGCAGTTACGCAGTCCGGCGGGAAGCTTTCTTT | CASSYAVRREAFF
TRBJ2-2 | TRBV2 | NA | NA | TGTGCCAGCAGCGGTTTCAGGGGTACCGGGGAGCTGTTTTTT | CASSGFRGTGELFF
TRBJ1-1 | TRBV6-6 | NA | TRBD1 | TGTGCCAGCAGGAGACAGGGGGCTGTAACTGAAGCTTTCTTT | CASRRQGAVTEAFF
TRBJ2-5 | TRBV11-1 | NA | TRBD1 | TGTGCCAGCAGCCCGACTACAGGGGACGGTGAGACCCAGTACTTC | CASSPTTGDGETQYF
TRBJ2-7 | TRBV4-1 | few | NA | TGCGCCAGCAGCCAAGACAATCGGGGAGGCTACGAGCAGTACTTC | CASSQDNRGGYEQYF
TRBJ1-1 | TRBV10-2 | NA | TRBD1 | TGCGCCAGCGGCAGGGGGCTGGACACTGAAGCTTTCTTT | CASGRGLDTEAFF
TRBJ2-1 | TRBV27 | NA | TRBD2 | TGTGCCAGCAGTTCCCCGGTGACTAGCGGGAGCCCCGGGGAGCAGTTCTTC | CASSSPVTSGSPGEQFF
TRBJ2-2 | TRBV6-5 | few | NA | TGTGCCAGCAGTTACTCATTTGAGACCGGGGAGCTGTTTTTT | CASSYSFETGELFF
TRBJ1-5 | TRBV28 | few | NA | TGTGCCAGCGGCCAGCCCCAGCATTTT | CASGQPQHF
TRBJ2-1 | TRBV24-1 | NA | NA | TGTGCCACCAGTGATTTTGGACAGCAAAACAATGAGCAGTTCTTC | CATSDFGQQNNEQFF
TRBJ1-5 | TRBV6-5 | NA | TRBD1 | TGTGCCAGCAGCCTGGACAGGCCTCTCAATCAGCCCCAGCATTTT | CASSLDRPLNQPQHF
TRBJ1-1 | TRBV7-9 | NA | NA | TGTGCCAGCAGCTTACTACAGGGTCAGACTGAAGCTTTCTTT | CASSLLQGQTEAFF
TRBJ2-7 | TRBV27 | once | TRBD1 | TGTGCCAGCAGTTTGCTACCCGGGACAGGGGGGCACGAGCAGTACTTC | CASSLLPGTGGHEQYF
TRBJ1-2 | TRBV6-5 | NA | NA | TGTGCCAGCAGTTGGGGAGGGACCGGCTACACCTTC | CASSWGGTGYTF
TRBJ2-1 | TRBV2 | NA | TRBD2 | TGTGCCAGCAGGGCTAGCGGGGCAAGCTCCTACAATGAGCAGTTCTTC | CASRASGASSYNEQFF
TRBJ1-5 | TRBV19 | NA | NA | TGTGCCAGTAAGGCGAGGAATAGCAATCAGCCCCAGCATTTT | CASKARNSNQPQHF
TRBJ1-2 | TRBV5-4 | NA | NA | TGTGCCAGCAGCTATGGGGGGGGGTTTGCCAACTATGGCTACACCTTC | CASSYGGGFANYGYTF
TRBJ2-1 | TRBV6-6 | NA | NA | TGTGCCAGCAGTTTCCAGGGGGGACGAGATGTGAATGAGCAGTTCTTC | CASSFQGGRDVNEQFF
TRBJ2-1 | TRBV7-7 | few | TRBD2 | TGTGCTAGCAGCTTATACAGCGGGGTCTCCAATGAGCAGTTCTTC | CASSLYSGVSNEQFF
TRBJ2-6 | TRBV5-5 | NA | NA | TGTGCCAGCAGCTTGACCACAGGCCTTCTCGGGGCCAACGTCCTGACTTTC | CASSLTTGLLGANVLTF
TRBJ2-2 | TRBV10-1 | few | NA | TGCGCCAGCGGTAACGCAGGGATTGGATCCACCGGGGAGCTGTTTTTT | CASGNAGIGSTGELFF